This note documents a single TCR beta chain sequence. Its specificity is not known. The CDR3 is 15 amino acids. V lost 3 bases to trimming and J lost 4 bases, with 16 bases between them. From germline, CDR1 is WNHNN and CDR2 SYGVQD (reference sequence). The data derive from a study of shared clonotypes between healthy human individuals. Study overall: CD4 naive and memory got three plates each, CD8 naive two, CD8 memory one.

The table came from immunoSEQ multiplex PCR; TCRdb's copy has only in-frame clones and leaves some out. The table shows just over 2,000,000 clones, with about 95% occurring only once. Naive CD8 cells lacked CD45RO, underwent positive selection for CCR7 and left out terminally differentiated effector memory CD45RA+ cells. Whole-study findings and limits: The study's rarefaction showed incomplete sorted-subset sequencing despite large depth. When compared with the clonotypes that were shared by all four sorted-subset donors, the non-shared clonotypes turned out to have lower generation probabilities.

The sample was naive CD8+ T cells sorted from blood. The chain is built from TRBV10-1 and TRBJ2-7; D is unclear. This receptor was obtained from a man younger than 35 in good health. The CDR3 DNA follows: TGCGCCAGCAGTGACTCCATTGACAAGGTATACGAGCAGTACTTC. Amino acids: CASSDSIDKVYEQYF.